One and the same sample provided the 3 T cell receptor beta chains below, sequenced in a study of shared clonotypes between healthy human individuals. Generated by immunoSEQ multiplex PCR, the TCRdb table keeps only in-frame clones and is missing some. The table shows more than 450,000 clones, with about four fifths occurring only once. The sample comprised PBMCs. The receptors derive from a woman between 40 and 50 years old in good health. Some clones in this sample may be carry-over from other donors' samples.

This sequence joins TRBV6-5 and TRBJ1-2; D call uncertain. V lost 10 bases and J lost 0, with 15 bases in between. The CDR3 is 14 residues long. Germline V gives CDR1 MNHEY, CDR2 SVGAGI. CDR3 in amino acids: CATASGASNYGYTF. In nucleotides, the CDR3 is TGTGCCACCGCCAGCGGCGCCTCTAACTATGGCTACACCTTC.

The chain combines TRBV5-6 with TRBJ2-5; perhaps TRBD1 as D (6 bases). Germline CDR1 SGHDT, CDR2 YYEEEE. This CDR3 is 13 amino acids long. Deletions cut 4 bases from V and 5 bases from J, with 12 bases between. Here the CDR3 reads CASSKTGLETQYF. CDR3 bases: TGTGCCAGCAGCAAAACAGGGTTGGAGACCCAGTACTTC. Variable domain in full (rest from reference TRBV5-6 and TRBJ2-5): DAGVTQSPTHLIKTRGQQVTLRCSPKSGHDTVSWYQQALGQGPQFIFQYYEEEERQRGNFPDRFSGHQFPNYSSELNVNALLLGDSALYLCASSKTGLETQYFGPGTRLLVL.

V is TRBV5-1 and J is TRBJ2-5; 7 bases align to TRBD2. The germline gives CDR1 SGHRS, CDR2 YFSETQ. The CDR3 is 13 residues long. Trimming at V came to 1 base and at J to 4 bases, leaving 1 base not matched to a gene. CDR3 in DNA: TGCGCCAGCAGCTTGAGGGAGGGAGAGACCCAGTACTTC. It encodes CASSLREGETQYF.